This paragraph covers one T cell receptor beta chain sequence. Antigen unknown. With 60 Vbeta and 13 Jbeta primers, the PCR was carried out. Repertoires were generated with immunoSEQ multiplex PCR, while TCRdb's copy carries only in-frame clones and drops some. Among 160,000 or so clones listed, roughly 88% were seen once. CDR1 is KGHSH and CDR2 is LQKENI in the germline V gene. The trim removed 4 bases at V and 7 bases at J, leaving 4 bases unmatched. CDR3 length equals 13 residues. The data are from a study of cytomegalovirus exposure and HLA in healthy donors. Whole-study context: Of the donors genotyped, approximately 400 in all, 65% to 90% fell in the Caucasian-associated ancestry cluster.

Whole-study results and caveats: Earlier results showed most TCR beta V segments being productive about 87% or about 30% of the time. Trimming of TCR beta V- and J-genes showed a link, identified in a later analysis, to a missense DCLRE1C variant. Using a false discovery rate of 0.05, a later analysis showed that approximately 18,000 TCR beta sequences were associated with HLA alleles.

This chain joins TRBV18 and TRBJ1-5, with 7 bases identical to TRBD1. The sequence derives from a woman in her late teens or twenties in good health and CMV-seronegative. The sample taken for sequencing was PBMCs. The CDR3 bases are TGTGCCAGCTCACGCACAGGGGACCAGCCCCAGCATTTT. It is translated as CASSRTGDQPQHF.